Below are 9 T cell receptor beta chains sequenced from a single sample in a study of response to subunit inactivated influenza vaccine (dated by TCRdb to about 2018). Library prep was done by RT-PCR. The instrument given in TCRdb is Illumina HiSeq 2500. Using fastp at Q25 and MiXCR, TCRdb reprocessed the public reads and kept productive beta chains. Identical CDR3 protein sequences are pooled into one entry, listed with their most common genes and DNA. This sample holds around 540,000 distinct CDR3 sequences; 10% to 15% were observed only once. The leading ten clones occupy approximately 10% of the sample. The sequencing here drew on PBMCs from blood, taken on the day of vaccination. These receptors were collected from a man between 45 and 60 years old who received an inactivated influenza vaccine. Donor details come from another sample of the same person, matched by shared clones.

The chain uses TRBV12-3 or TRBV12-4 and TRBJ2-3; TRBD2 matches 9 bases. Trimming removed 6 bases from V and 4 bases from J; junction bases left unmatched: 5. The CDR3 is 14 residues long. CDR3 protein: CASRLGGGADTQYF. The CDR3 coding sequence is TGTGCCAGCAGGCTAGGCGGGGGGGCAGATACGCAGTATTTT.

This clonotype was counted only a few times. The V and J genes are TRBV5-1 and TRBJ2-4, with D perhaps matching TRBD2 (5 bases). V was clipped by 3 bases and J by 5 bases, with 9 bases between them. Per the germline V gene, CDR1 is SGHRS and CDR2 is YFSETQ. This CDR3 has 13 residues. The CDR3, as DNA: TGCGCCAGCAGCTCGGGGTCAGAAAACATTCAGTACTTC. Residues: CASSSGSENIQYF. Combining the CDR3 with reference TRBV5-1 and TRBJ2-4 gives the whole variable domain KAGVTQTPRYLIKTRGQQVTLSCSPISGHRSVSWYQQTPGQGLQFLFEYFSETQRNKGNFPGRFSGRQFSNSRSEMNVSTLELGDSALYLCASSSGSENIQYFGAGTRLSVL.

This clonotype was observed at least ten times. J is TRBJ2-1 and V is TRBV7-9; the D gene is possibly TRBD1 (5 bases). Per germline, CDR1 SEHNR and CDR2 FQNEAQ (reference sequence). Trimming removed 1 base from V and 7 bases from J, with 8 bases in between. The CDR3 is 13 amino acids. CDR3 sequence: CASSLVGENEQFF. The CDR3 coding sequence is TGTGCCAGCAGCTTAGTAGGGGAAAATGAGCAGTTCTTC.

V and J are TRBV12-3 or TRBV12-4 and TRBJ2-2; possibly TRBD2 for D (6 bases). Between the trimmed V and J ends, which lost 6 bases and 8 bases, there was a span of 19 bases. The CDR3 spans 15 residues. The CDR3 spells CASSPGDHRPGELFF. The DNA of the CDR3 is TGTGCCAGCAGCCCGGGGGACCATCGACCAGGGGAGCTGTTTTTT.

The V call is TRBV6-5, the J call TRBJ2-2, with 10 bases matching TRBD1. The CDR3 covers 16 residues. Unmatched junction bases numbered 6, after V lost 2 bases and J lost 6 bases. Germline lookup yields CDR1 MNHEY and CDR2 SVGAGI. CDR3 DNA sequence: TGTGCCAGCAGTTACCCTCCCGGACAGGGGGCCGGGGAGCTGTTTTTT. Encoded protein: CASSYPPGQGAGELFF.

This clonotype was found a few times. The chain carries TRBV20-1 and TRBJ2-1; D may correspond to TRBD1 or TRBD2 (5 bases each). The CDR3 sequence is 13 residues long. V shed 6 bases and J shed 0 bases, with 9 bases lying between them. The germline gives CDR1 DFQATT, CDR2 SNEGSKA (reference sequence). The CDR3 DNA is TGCAGTGCCCCAGGGACCTCCTACAATGAGCAGTTCTTC. Encoded protein: CSAPGTSYNEQFF.

The CDR3 bases are TGTGCCAGCGCCCCGGGACTACTATACAATGAGCAGTTCTTC. Its translation is CASAPGLLYNEQFF. This chain joins TRBV14 and TRBJ2-1; TRBD2 aligns across 7 bases. Germline-derived CDR1 and CDR2 are SGHDN and FVKESK. J was trimmed by 4 bases and V by 8 bases; bases with no gene match: 8. The CDR3 loop spans 14 amino acids.

The genes are TRBV20-1 and TRBJ2-6; D unresolved. The CDR3 consists of 13 residues. V shed 4 bases and J shed 1 base, with 5 bases lying between them. The V gene's germline CDR1 is DFQATT and CDR2 SNEGSKA (reference sequence). The CDR3 DNA sequence: TGCAGTGCTACGGGTTCTGGGGCCAACGTCCTGACTTTC. The encoded protein is CSATGSGANVLTF.

This clonotype was detected ten times or more. The gene calls are TRBV7-9 and TRBJ2-2; perhaps TRBD1 as D (6 bases). This CDR3 region has 13 residues. Per germline, CDR1 SEHNR and CDR2 FQNEAQ (reference sequence). The ends were cut back, 5 bases at V and 6 bases at J, with 10 bases in the middle. In DNA, the CDR3 is TGTGCCAGCAGCGGGGGCGCCTCCGGGGAGCTGTTTTTT. It specifies CASSGGASGELFF.